These 9 T cell receptor beta chains were sequenced from one sample in a study of T cell responses to AZD1222 COVID-19 vaccine (dated by TCRdb to about 2021). Explained via the paper, the time point label denotes: baseline before first vaccination. The library was generated by the immunoSEQ multiplex PCR assay. As stored in TCRdb, this immuneACCESS dataset retains in-frame rearrangements with V and J assigned. A fraction of the clones does not appear; measured against another copy, unresolved V genes explain less than half of the discrepancy, and the remainder lacks a known reason. Counted in this sample were 120,000 or so clones; about 91% of them appeared once. Roughly 3% of the sample goes to the ten largest clones. The starting material was peripheral blood, obtained on day 0 of AZD1222 vaccination. Receptors originate from an adult in good health.

Here the CDR3 reads CSVVYRVGSAQYF. The CDR3 bases are TGCAGCGTTGTCTACAGGGTCGGGTCGGCCCAGTACTTC. The chain recombines TRBV29-1 with TRBJ2-5; tentatively, D is TRBD1 (6 bases). V was clipped by 4 bases and J by 9 bases, with 18 bases between them. The CDR3 runs to 13 residues. Germline-derived CDR1 and CDR2 are SQVTM and ANQGSEA.

A single count supports this clone. The chain joins TRBV4-1 to TRBJ2-1; the D is unclear. Germline values: CDR1 MGHRA, CDR2 YSYEKL. V was trimmed by 0 bases and J by 2 bases, leaving 5 bases between them. The CDR3 is 14 residues long. DNA of the CDR3: TGCGCCAGCAGCCAAGACGGGCCCTACAATGAGCAGTTCTTC. Its translation: CASSQDGPYNEQFF.

The J gene is TRBJ2-3, the V gene TRBV29-1; 13 bases line up with TRBD2. The CDR3 covers 15 residues. The ends lost 6 bases at V and 2 bases at J; junction bases unmatched: 5. Germline V gene sequence: CDR1 SQVTM, CDR2 ANQGSEA. In nucleotides, the CDR3 is TGCAGCGTCCGACTAGCGGGAGGCCTCACAGATACGCAGTATTTT. Protein product: CSVRLAGGLTDTQYF.

The rearrangement joins TRBV6-5 to TRBJ1-1; TRBD1 matches 11 bases. Germline values: CDR1 MNHEY, CDR2 SVGAGI. The CDR3 has 16 amino acids. V lost 4 bases to trimming and J lost 4 bases; unmatched junction nucleotides: 8. The CDR3 loop reads CASSSQTGTGGTEAFF. The CDR3 DNA follows: TGTGCCAGCAGTTCCCAAACCGGGACAGGGGGCACTGAAGCTTTCTTT.

This clone was detected only once. The V gene is TRBV27, the J gene TRBJ2-3; D is ambiguous. The V end was cut by 8 bases, the J end by 4 bases, with 7 bases between. This CDR3 region has 11 residues. CDR1 and CDR2 (germline): MNHEY, SMNVEV (reference sequence). CDR3 bases: TGTGCCAGCCGGTTCCCAGATACGCAGTATTTT. Residues: CASRFPDTQYF.

The genes are TRBV7-6 and TRBJ2-1; 10 bases line up with TRBD2. Germline lookup yields CDR1 SGHVS and CDR2 FNYEAQ. Trimming took 7 bases from V and 7 from J; bases not matched to a gene: 10. This CDR3 has 15 amino acids. CDR3 nucleotide sequence: TGTGCCAGCACCGGCAGGGAGCGGGAGGGGAATGAGCAGTTCTTC. Its protein is CASTGREREGNEQFF.

The chain employs TRBV12-3 or TRBV12-4 and TRBJ1-6, with 7 bases that match TRBD1. The CDR3 consists of 13 residues. Losses at the gene ends were 3 bases for V and 9 bases for J; bases not matched to a gene: 2. The CDR3 coding sequence is TGTGCCAGCAGTTTTTCAGGGGGTTCACCCCTCCACTTT. It specifies CASSFSGGSPLHF.

A word on this clone: Other DNA sequences in the sample encode the same CDR3. The chain uses TRBV18 and TRBJ1-1, with 7 bases aligning to TRBD1. The V and J ends lost 6 bases and 6 bases, in that order; junction bases with no gene match: 4. The CDR3 is made up of 12 amino acids. Germline values: CDR1 KGHSH, CDR2 LQKENI. The CDR3 bases are TGTGCCAGCTCGCCGCAGGGGGCTGAAGCTTTCTTT. It specifies CASSPQGAEAFF.

This chain connects TRBV5-8 to TRBJ2-4; D ambiguous. CDR3 length equals 15 residues. Germline lookup yields CDR1 SGHTS and CDR2 YDEGEE. The germline V and J ends were trimmed by 5 bases and 0 bases, with 12 bases remaining between them. This chain's CDR3 is CASSQMTLAKNIQYF. The CDR3, as DNA: TGTGCCAGCAGTCAAATGACATTAGCCAAAAACATTCAGTACTTC.